One sample yielded the 32 T cell receptor beta chains listed below, sequenced in a study of CD8 T cells in ankylosing spondylitis. TCRdb re-derived calls from the 5' RACE reads in MiXCR, one entry per CDR3 protein. In the table there are about 40,000 distinct CDR3 sequences, more than 15% of which are singletons. The source material was blood. All receptors derive from a male donor with ankylosing spondylitis or in good health (not recorded which).

This clonotype showed up just a few times. J is TRBJ1-4 and V is TRBV4-3; D remains unclear. Germline CDR1 is LGHNA and CDR2 is YSLEER. The CDR3 loop spans 13 amino acids. V dropped 0 bases and J dropped 8 bases, with 7 bases sitting between them. The CDR3 is CASSQELGEKLFF. The CDR3 region has the DNA TGCGCCAGCAGCCAAGAGTTAGGAGAAAAACTGTTTTTT.

This clonotype turned up a few times. The genes are TRBV4-3 and TRBJ2-1, with 10 bases that match TRBD2. CDR3 length equals 14 residues. The germline gives CDR1 LGHNA, CDR2 YSLEER. Trimming removed 4 bases from V and 6 bases from J; junction bases left unmatched: 3. CDR3 residues: CASSPGLASNEQFF. DNA for the CDR3: TGCGCCAGCAGCCCGGGACTAGCGAGCAATGAGCAGTTCTTC.

The chain has TRBV4-3 and TRBJ2-4; 7 positions agree with TRBD1. The CDR3 covers 15 residues. CDR1 is LGHNA and CDR2 is YSLEER in the germline V gene. V shed 0 bases and J 8 bases; nucleotides not matched to a gene: 7. CDR3 protein: CASSQDNRGVYIQYF. CDR3 in DNA: TGCGCCAGCAGCCAAGATAACAGGGGCGTGTACATTCAGTACTTC.

In its sample, this clonotype was seen many times. V is TRBV20-1 and J is TRBJ2-5, with D unresolved. The germline V gene encodes CDR1 DFQATT and CDR2 SNEGSKA (reference sequence). V was shortened by 3 bases and J by 9 bases, with 11 bases between the two germline ends. This CDR3 contains 11 residues. The DNA for the CDR3 is TGCAGTGCTAGTCCCGGGCCGGCCCAGTACTTC. As protein: CSASPGPAQYF.

The rearrangement links TRBV4-3 to TRBJ1-4, with D unresolved. Germline-derived CDR1 and CDR2 are LGHNA and YSLEER. V lost 0 bases and J lost 0, with 5 bases in between. The CDR3 is 15 residues long. CDR3 amino acids: CASSQDGATNEKLFF. The CDR3 bases are TGCGCCAGCAGCCAAGATGGGGCAACTAATGAAAAACTGTTTTTT.

V is TRBV4-3 and J is TRBJ2-3, with D unclear. CDR3 size: 14 residues. Trimming took off 2 bases at V and 2 bases at J, with 8 bases between the two ends. Germline values: CDR1 LGHNA, CDR2 YSLEER. DNA of the CDR3: TGCGCCAGCAGCCAATTAGACTCCACAGATACGCAGTATTTT. This gives the protein CASSQLDSTDTQYF.

This clonotype came up a few times. The chain couples TRBV12-3 or TRBV12-4 to TRBJ1-4, with D unresolved. The CDR3 has 13 amino acids. V lost 2 bases, J lost 6 bases, and 7 bases lay in between. The CDR3 DNA sequence: TGTGCCAGCAGTTTATGGATCGATGAAAAACTGTTTTTT. This sequence encodes CASSLWIDEKLFF.

This clonotype was seen a handful of times. This chain uses TRBV7-2 with TRBJ2-1; D call uncertain. The CDR3 loop spans 15 amino acids. The V gene lost 2 bases and the J gene lost 6 bases, with 14 bases spanning the gap. Per the germline V gene, CDR1 is SGHTA and CDR2 is FQGNSA. CDR3 sequence reads: CASSLIAPSANEQFF. CDR3 bases: TGTGCCAGCAGCTTAATCGCGCCTAGTGCCAATGAGCAGTTCTTC.

J is TRBJ1-4 and V is TRBV20-1, with D tentatively TRBD1 (6 bases). CDR1 is DFQATT, CDR2 SNEGSKA, per germline (reference sequence). This CDR3 has 13 residues. Trimming took 4 bases from V and 7 from J, leaving 13 bases between them. For the CDR3, the DNA is TGCAGTGCTACTGTGGACAGTCGTGAAAAACTGTTTTTT. It specifies CSATVDSREKLFF.

This clonotype was seen only a few times. This chain connects TRBV28 to TRBJ2-2; the D call may be TRBD1 or TRBD2 (5 bases each). Germline lookup yields CDR1 MDHEN and CDR2 SYDVKM. The CDR3 consists of 15 residues. The ends were cut back, 10 bases at V and 0 bases at J, with 15 bases in the middle. The CDR3 here is CATKWDPTNTGELFF. The CDR3 DNA reads TGTGCCACCAAATGGGACCCTACGAACACCGGGGAGCTGTTTTTT.

This clonotype was observed a few times. The chain employs TRBV12-3 or TRBV12-4 and TRBJ2-1; D is possibly TRBD1 or TRBD2 (7 bases each). Trimming removed 11 bases from V and 6 bases from J, with 20 bases in between. The CDR3 sequence is 14 residues long. This chain's CDR3 is CAGSDREGSNEQFF. CDR3 bases: TGTGCCGGATCTGACAGGGAGGGGAGCAATGAGCAGTTCTTC.

This clonotype was observed a few times. V usage is TRBV5-1 and J usage is TRBJ1-4; maybe TRBD1 (5 bases). The length of the CDR3 is 14 residues. Germline CDR1 and CDR2: SGHRS and YFSETQ. V was trimmed by 0 bases and J by 8 bases, leaving 11 bases between them. CDR3 nucleotide sequence: TGCGCCAGCAGCTTGGAGAGAGGGACCGAAAAACTGTTTTTT. Amino acid sequence: CASSLERGTEKLFF.

This chain uses TRBV5-1 with TRBJ2-2; no firm D call. The CDR3 extends over 12 amino acids. CDR1 and CDR2 from the germline V gene are SGHRS and YFSETQ. The V end was cut by 2 bases, the J end by 5 bases, with 4 bases between. In DNA, the CDR3 is TGCGCCAGCAGCTTTCGTACCGGGGAGCTGTTTTTT. Translation: CASSFRTGELFF.

The chain carries TRBV20-1 and TRBJ2-3; no firm D call. From germline, CDR1 is DFQATT and CDR2 SNEGSKA (reference sequence). Trimming took off 7 bases at V and 0 bases at J, with 14 bases between the two ends. The CDR3 is made up of 14 amino acids. The CDR3 reads CSGPGPISTDTQYF. CDR3 nucleotides: TGCAGTGGCCCGGGCCCTATAAGCACAGATACGCAGTATTTT.

The J gene is TRBJ2-7, the V gene TRBV12-3 or TRBV12-4; D could derive from TRBD1 or TRBD2 (5 bases each). V dropped 6 bases and J dropped 2 bases, with 14 bases sitting between them. This CDR3 is built from 14 residues. CDR3 in amino acids: CASRPRDPPYEQYF. In DNA form, the CDR3 reads TGTGCCAGCAGACCGAGGGACCCCCCCTACGAGCAGTACTTC.

This clonotype has ten or more counts. The V call is TRBV5-1, the J call TRBJ2-5, with 7 bases fitting TRBD2. V lost 0 bases and J lost 3; bases outside the gene matches: 5. CDR3 size: 15 residues. Germline V gene sequence: CDR1 SGHRS, CDR2 YFSETQ. CDR3: CASSLAGGPEETQYF. The CDR3 DNA follows: TGCGCCAGCAGCTTGGCGGGAGGTCCAGAAGAGACCCAGTACTTC.

The chain joins TRBV7-3 to TRBJ1-1, with 8 nucleotides matching TRBD1. The V gene's germline CDR1 is SGHTA and CDR2 FQGTGA. The CDR3 extends over 15 amino acids. V shed 5 bases, J shed 2 bases, and the junction held 7 bases outside the gene matches. The CDR3: CASSNPGTGNTEAFF. In DNA, the CDR3 is TGTGCCAGCAGCAACCCCGGGACAGGAAACACTGAAGCTTTCTTT.

A few counts support this clonotype. This sequence joins TRBV5-5 and TRBJ2-1, with TRBD2 matching 7 bases. Germline CDR1 is SGHKS and CDR2 is YYEKEE (reference sequence). The CDR3 length is 15 residues. J lost 1 base, V lost 4 bases, and 5 bases had no gene match. The CDR3 DNA reads TGTGCCAGCAGCGGGACTATTTCATCCTACAATGAGCAGTTCTTC. Amino acid sequence: CASSGTISSYNEQFF.

This clonotype counts as medium-sized. The chain uses TRBV28 and TRBJ1-5; the D gene is possibly TRBD1 (5 bases). Deletions cut 6 bases from V and 4 bases from J, with 13 bases between. Per the germline V gene, CDR1 is MDHEN and CDR2 is SYDVKM. The CDR3 loop spans 14 amino acids. CDR3 region: CASRPNRRNQPQHF. CDR3 sequence (DNA): TGTGCCAGCAGGCCCAACAGGAGAAATCAGCCCCAGCATTTT.

Only a few counts were recorded for this clonotype. The chain couples TRBV7-2 to TRBJ2-3; 7 bases line up with TRBD2. The CDR3 consists of 16 residues. V shed 2 bases and J 0 bases; nucleotides not matched to a gene: 5. Germline V gene sequence: CDR1 SGHTA, CDR2 FQGNSA. The CDR3 sequence: CASSLMASGSTDTQYF. As DNA, the CDR3 is TGTGCCAGCAGCTTAATGGCTAGCGGAAGCACAGATACGCAGTATTTT.

This clonotype was seen many times. This chain links TRBV20-1 with TRBJ1-6, with D perhaps matching TRBD1 (6 bases). The length of the CDR3 is 14 residues. Germline values: CDR1 DFQATT, CDR2 SNEGSKA (reference sequence). Deletions cut 3 bases from V and 10 bases from J, with 16 bases between. CDR3: CSASVPQGGSPLHF. In DNA form, the CDR3 reads TGCAGTGCTAGTGTCCCACAGGGAGGGTCACCCCTCCACTTT.

This clonotype was observed a few times. The chain has TRBV5-1 and TRBJ2-7; no definite D call. Germline V gene lookup returns CDR1 SGHRS and CDR2 YFSETQ. V was trimmed by 4 bases and J by 3 bases, leaving 8 bases between them. The CDR3 totals 12 residues. CDR3: CASSMTGYEQYF. In nucleotides, the CDR3 is TGCGCCAGCAGCATGACCGGCTACGAGCAGTACTTC.

J is TRBJ1-1 and V is TRBV12-3 or TRBV12-4; D possibly corresponds to TRBD1 (6 bases). The CDR3 has 15 residues. Between the trimmed V and J ends, which lost 6 bases and 0 bases, there was a span of 14 bases. The CDR3 here is CASRGQPNLNTEAFF. DNA of the CDR3: TGTGCCAGCAGGGGACAACCCAATTTGAACACTGAAGCTTTCTTT.

This sequence joins TRBV29-1 and TRBJ2-2; D is undetermined. The CDR3 loop spans 14 amino acids. The ends were cut back, 4 bases at V and 9 bases at J, with 18 bases in the middle. CDR1 SQVTM and CDR2 ANQGSEA come from the germline V gene. The CDR3 here is CSVVLTQVGRELFF. DNA of the CDR3: TGCAGCGTTGTCCTCACTCAGGTCGGCCGGGAGCTGTTTTTT.

The chain uses TRBV20-1 and TRBJ2-7; 10 positions match TRBD2. CDR3 length: 14 amino acids. Germline loops: CDR1 DFQATT, CDR2 SNEGSKA (reference sequence). With V trimmed by 5 bases and J by 2 bases, 6 bases remained unmatched. CDR3 sequence reads: CSAEGTSATYEQYF. CDR3 coding DNA: TGCAGTGCTGAGGGGACTAGCGCTACCTACGAGCAGTACTTC.

This clonotype turned up a few times. This chain connects TRBV5-1 to TRBJ2-5; D is uncertain. The CDR3 covers 13 residues. V lost 0 bases, J lost 5 bases, and 8 bases lay in between. CDR1 is SGHRS and CDR2 is YFSETQ in the germline V gene. The CDR3 protein is CASSLGEIETQYF. For the CDR3, the DNA is TGCGCCAGCAGCTTGGGGGAAATCGAGACCCAGTACTTC.

CDR3 protein: CASSQDRRAKNIQYF. The CDR3 DNA follows: TGCGCCAGCAGCCAGGACAGGCGAGCCAAAAACATTCAGTACTTC. The chain is built from TRBV4-1 and TRBJ2-4, with 7 positions matching TRBD1. V was pared by 3 bases and J by 0 bases, with 2 bases of the junction left unmatched. Germline V gene sequence: CDR1 MGHRA, CDR2 YSYEKL. CDR3 length equals 15 residues.

A few counts support this clonotype. The chain uses TRBV7-2 and TRBJ2-3; D is tentatively TRBD1 or TRBD2 (5 bases each). The V and J ends lost 2 bases and 4 bases respectively, with 13 bases between them. Germline values: CDR1 SGHTA, CDR2 FQGNSA. The CDR3 spans 15 residues. In nucleotides, the CDR3 is TGTGCCAGCAGCTTAACGTCTGGGACCGCAGATACGCAGTATTTT. This translates into CASSLTSGTADTQYF.

This clonotype was observed a handful of times. Written as DNA, the CDR3 is TGCAGTGCAGGGGCCAATGGTGGCACTGAAGCTTTCTTT. As protein: CSAGANGGTEAFF. The V and J genes are TRBV20-1 and TRBJ1-1, with a weak D call TRBD1 (5 bases). V was clipped by 6 bases and J by 4 bases, with 15 bases between them. The CDR3 extends over 13 amino acids. Germline-derived CDR1 and CDR2 are DFQATT and SNEGSKA (reference sequence).

This clonotype was found a few times. The rearrangement joins TRBV5-1 to TRBJ2-7, with 9 bases fitting TRBD1. Germline-derived CDR1 and CDR2 are SGHRS and YFSETQ. V trimming: 4 bases; J trimming: 5 bases; junction bases outside the gene matches: 4. CDR3 length: 13 amino acids. The CDR3 region is CASSRQGEDEQYF. The DNA for the CDR3 is TGCGCCAGCAGCCGACAGGGGGAAGACGAGCAGTACTTC. Combining the CDR3 with reference TRBV5-1 and TRBJ2-7 gives the whole variable domain KAGVTQTPRYLIKTRGQQVTLSCSPISGHRSVSWYQQTPGQGLQFLFEYFSETQRNKGNFPGRFSGRQFSNSRSEMNVSTLELGDSALYLCASSRQGEDEQYFGPGTRLTVT.

To note about this clonotype: This sequence may be a read error, since a much larger clone differs from it by one base. The chain carries TRBV12-3 or TRBV12-4 and TRBJ2-1; D ambiguous. The CDR3 length is 11 residues. Written as DNA, the CDR3 is TGTGCCAGCAGTTACTACAATGAGCAGCTCTTC. Amino acid sequence: CASSYYNEQLF.

The J gene is TRBJ2-2, the V gene TRBV7-2; D possibly corresponds to TRBD1 (6 bases). V lost 5 bases, J lost 3 bases, and 16 bases lay in between. The V gene's germline CDR1 is SGHTA and CDR2 FQGNSA. The CDR3 is 16 residues long. The CDR3 DNA reads TGTGCCAGCAGCCAAACCCAGGGGTCCTACACCGGGGAGCTGTTTTTT. Protein sequence: CASSQTQGSYTGELFF.